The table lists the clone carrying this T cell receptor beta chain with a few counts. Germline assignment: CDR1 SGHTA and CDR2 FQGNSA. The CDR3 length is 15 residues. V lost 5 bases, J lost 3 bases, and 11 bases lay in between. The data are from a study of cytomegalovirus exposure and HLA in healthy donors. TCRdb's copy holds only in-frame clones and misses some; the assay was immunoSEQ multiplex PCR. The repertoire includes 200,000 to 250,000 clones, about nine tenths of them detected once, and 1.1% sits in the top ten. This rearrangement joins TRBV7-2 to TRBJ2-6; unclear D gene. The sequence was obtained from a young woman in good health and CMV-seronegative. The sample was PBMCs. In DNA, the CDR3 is TGTGCCAGCAGCAGTAGTAGCCATGGGGCCAACGTCCTGACTTTC. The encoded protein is CASSSSSHGANVLTF.